Ten or more counts support the clone carrying this T cell receptor beta chain. Regions amplified from RNA transcripts were the TCR beta CDR3 regions. A set of HTBI primers served as the primers for a first-round RT-PCR of the TCR CDR3. TCRdb ran MiXCR on the multiplex PCR reads and lists one entry per CDR3 protein. The profile shows 600,000 to 700,000 distinct CDR3 sequences, around 15% of them singletons. This entry belongs to a study of T cells in Graves' hyperthyroidism and ophthalmopathy. CDR3 length: 13 amino acids. The V gene's germline CDR1 is DFQATT and CDR2 SNEGSKA (reference sequence). After removal of 3 bases from V and 2 bases from J, the junction contained 3 bases not matched to a gene.

This TCR was recovered from a woman aged 40 to 50 with Graves' ophthalmopathy. Source material: blood. The rearrangement links TRBV20-1 to TRBJ2-7; 8 nucleotides line up with TRBD2. The CDR3 DNA is TGCAGTGCTAGCGGGAGGGATCCCTACGAGCAGTACTTC. This translates into CSASGRDPYEQYF.